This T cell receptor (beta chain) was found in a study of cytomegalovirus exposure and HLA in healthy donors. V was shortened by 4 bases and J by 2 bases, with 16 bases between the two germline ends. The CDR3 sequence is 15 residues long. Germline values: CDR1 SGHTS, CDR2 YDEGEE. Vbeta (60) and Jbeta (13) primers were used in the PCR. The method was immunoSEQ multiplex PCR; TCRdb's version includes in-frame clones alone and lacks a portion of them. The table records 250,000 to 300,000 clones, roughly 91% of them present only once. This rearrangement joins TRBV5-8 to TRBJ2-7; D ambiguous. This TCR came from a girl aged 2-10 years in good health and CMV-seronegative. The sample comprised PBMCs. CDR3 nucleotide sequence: TGTGCCAGCAGCCTGGACCGAACTATTACCTACGAGCAGTACTTC. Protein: CASSLDRTITYEQYF.